This is a list of T cell receptor beta chains from one sample in a study of blood T cells in healthy people across ages. TCRdb analysed the 5' RACE reads with MiXCR anew, one entry per CDR3 protein. The sample has more than 500,000 distinct CDR3 sequences; about 27% are singletons. This sample also appeared in a second study, on T cells of mothers and their children.

The sequenced material came from blood. These receptors all stem from a boy aged 2 to 10 in good health. Each CDR3 is given with its conserved first and last residue. D genes are given only for firm matches. Not every row has a clone size; where given, it reads once, few, many or a size class.

abundance,d_gene,v_gene,j_gene,CDR3nt,CDR3aa
few,-,TRBV2,TRBJ2-7,TGTGCCAGCAGCGTTAACCGGGACCAAGACTCCTACGAGCAGTACTTC,CASSVNRDQDSYEQYF
-,TRBD2,TRBV29-1,TRBJ2-1,TGCAGCATTCCTAGCGGCAATGAGCAGTTCTTC,CSIPSGNEQFF
-,TRBD2,TRBV2,TRBJ2-1,TGTGCCAGCGGTGCCAAATGGGGACTAGCGGTCAATGAGCAGTTCTTC,CASGAKWGLAVNEQFF
many,TRBD2,TRBV27,TRBJ2-4,TGTGCCAGCAGTTTGTTGACCGGGGGGGAAAACATTCAGTACTTC,CASSLLTGGENIQYF
few,-,TRBV6-6,TRBJ1-3,TGTGCCAGCAGACCTTACTCTGGAAACACCATATATTTT,CASRPYSGNTIYF
-,TRBD2,TRBV20-1,TRBJ2-1,TGCAGTGCTATGGCCGTGGGCGGGGGAATTGAGCAGTTCTTC,CSAMAVGGGIEQFF
few,TRBD2,TRBV7-9,TRBJ2-4,TGTGCCAGCAGCCCACGACTAGCGGGAGGGTACAGAGCCAAAAACATTCAGTACTTC,CASSPRLAGGYRAKNIQYF
-,-,TRBV10-3,TRBJ1-5,TGTGCCATCAAGGCGGCAAGGAGTGTCGATAGCAATCAGCCCCAGCATTTT,CAIKAARSVDSNQPQHF
few,-,TRBV15,TRBJ2-3,TGTGCCACCAGCAGAGATCCCGGGACAGATACGCAGTATTTT,CATSRDPGTDTQYF
few,-,TRBV7-2,TRBJ2-7,TGTGCCAGCAGCTTAGGAACTCGCTCATACGAGCAGTACTTC,CASSLGTRSYEQYF
few,-,TRBV10-3,TRBJ2-7,TGTGCCATCAGTGATCCCTACTACGAGCAGTACTTC,CAISDPYYEQYF
few,TRBD2,TRBV13,TRBJ2-1,TGTGCCAGCAGCGCCCTGGAGGGTAGCGGGACGTACAATGAGCAGTTCTTC,CASSALEGSGTYNEQFF
-,-,TRBV15,TRBJ1-5,TGTGCCACCAGCACCAGGACAAATCAGCCCCAGCATTTT,CATSTRTNQPQHF
-,-,TRBV7-2,TRBJ2-3,TGTGCCAGCAGCTCCCCGGGACTCCCTGCCACAGATACGCAGTATTTT,CASSSPGLPATDTQYF
-,TRBD1,TRBV3-1,TRBJ1-1,TGTGCCAGCAGCCGCAGGGGGGGTACAAACACTGAAGCTTTCTTT,CASSRRGGTNTEAFF
few,TRBD1,TRBV15,TRBJ1-5,TGTGCCACCAGCAGAGATCTGAGACAGGGAGGACCCCAGCATTTT,CATSRDLRQGGPQHF
few,-,TRBV4-1,TRBJ1-3,TGCGCCAGCAGCCCCGTACGTGGAAACACCATATATTTT,CASSPVRGNTIYF
-,-,TRBV4-1,TRBJ2-1,TGCGCCAGCAGCCAAGAGGTTGGCGGGGCCCAGTACAATGAGCAGTTCTTC,CASSQEVGGAQYNEQFF
-,-,TRBV28,TRBJ2-3,TGTGCCAGCAGTTTATCTAGAGGGGATCCCACAGATACGCAGTATTTT,CASSLSRGDPTDTQYF
-,TRBD1,TRBV27,TRBJ2-7,TGTGCCAGCCGACTACAGGGGTCCCTCTACGAGCAGTACTTC,CASRLQGSLYEQYF
few,TRBD2,TRBV7-9,TRBJ2-1,TGTGCCAGCAGCCGCCGGGGGCTAGCGGGGACCTACAATGAGCAGTTCTTC,CASSRRGLAGTYNEQFF
few,-,TRBV7-9,TRBJ2-3,TGTGCCAGCAGCTCTACGACAGGAAACACAGATACGCAGTATTTT,CASSSTTGNTDTQYF
few,-,TRBV5-5,TRBJ1-2,TGTGCCAGCAGCGCTGAAGGCCTCAACTATGGCTACACCTTC,CASSAEGLNYGYTF
few,-,TRBV6-1,TRBJ1-6,TGTGCCAGCAGTCTCCGGGGGTTTATAAATTCACCCCTCCACTTT,CASSLRGFINSPLHF
-,-,TRBV20-1,TRBJ2-7,TGCAGTGCTAGACGGGATGCTAGCGTAACTACGCAGCAGTACTTC,CSARRDASVTTQQYF
few,TRBD1,TRBV2,TRBJ1-5,TGTGCCAGCAGGGAGCAGGGGGCAAGAAATCAGCCCCAGCATTTT,CASREQGARNQPQHF
-,TRBD1,TRBV14,TRBJ2-7,TGTGCCAGCAGCTTACAAGGACAGGCCTCCTACGAGCAGTACTTC,CASSLQGQASYEQYF
-,TRBD1,TRBV28,TRBJ2-2,TGTGCCAGCAGTCCCACAGGGGCAAACCCCGGGGAGCTGTTTTTT,CASSPTGANPGELFF
few,TRBD1,TRBV18,TRBJ1-4,TGTGCCAGCTCTCACGCGAGGACAGGGGATGAAAAACTGTTTTTT,CASSHARTGDEKLFF
-,-,TRBV11-1,TRBJ2-2,TGTGCCAGCAGCTTCGGGGCCCCATGGACCGGGGAGCTGTTTTTT,CASSFGAPWTGELFF
-,-,TRBV7-2,TRBJ2-7,TGTGCCAGCAGCATTACAACAGGAGCCTACGAGCAGTACTTC,CASSITTGAYEQYF